These T cell receptor beta chains were read from a single sample in a study of T cell responses to AZD1222 COVID-19 vaccine. The data were produced by immunoSEQ multiplex PCR, yet TCRdb's version contains in-frame clones alone and is incomplete. This sample has around 120,000 clones, with more than 85% found just once. This material consisted of peripheral blood, taken on day 0 of AZD1222 vaccination. These receptors all come from an adult in good health. Each CDR3 is given with its conserved first and last residue.

TRBV28 | 17 | CASSPWTGKNGNQPQHF
TRBV2 | 15 | CASSEPGYSTDTQYF
TRBV7-9 | 15 | CASSLGRGATGELFF
TRBV6-2/TRBV6-3 | 13 | CASSYGGLDTQYF
TRBV6-1 | 16 | CASSARLAGGTDTQYF
TRBV7-2 | 17 | CASSTGLAGSFTDTQYF
TRBV11-3 | 13 | CASSSGGDHEQYF
TRBV6-5 | 13 | CASILGQGSGYTF
TRBV18 | 14 | CASRDGRSGNTIYF
TRBV19 | 11 | CASSRWHEQFF
TRBV19 | 16 | CASSIPGQIAKNIQYF